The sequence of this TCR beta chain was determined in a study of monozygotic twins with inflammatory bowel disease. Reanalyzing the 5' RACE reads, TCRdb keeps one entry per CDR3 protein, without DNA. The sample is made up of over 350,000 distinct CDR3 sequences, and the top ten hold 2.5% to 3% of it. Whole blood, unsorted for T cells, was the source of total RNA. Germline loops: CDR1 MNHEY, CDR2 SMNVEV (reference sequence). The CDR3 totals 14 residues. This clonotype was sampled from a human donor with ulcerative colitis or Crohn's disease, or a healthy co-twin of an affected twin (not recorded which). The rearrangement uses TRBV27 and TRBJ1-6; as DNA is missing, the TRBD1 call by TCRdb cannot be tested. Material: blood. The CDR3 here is CASSLYMGHSPLHF.